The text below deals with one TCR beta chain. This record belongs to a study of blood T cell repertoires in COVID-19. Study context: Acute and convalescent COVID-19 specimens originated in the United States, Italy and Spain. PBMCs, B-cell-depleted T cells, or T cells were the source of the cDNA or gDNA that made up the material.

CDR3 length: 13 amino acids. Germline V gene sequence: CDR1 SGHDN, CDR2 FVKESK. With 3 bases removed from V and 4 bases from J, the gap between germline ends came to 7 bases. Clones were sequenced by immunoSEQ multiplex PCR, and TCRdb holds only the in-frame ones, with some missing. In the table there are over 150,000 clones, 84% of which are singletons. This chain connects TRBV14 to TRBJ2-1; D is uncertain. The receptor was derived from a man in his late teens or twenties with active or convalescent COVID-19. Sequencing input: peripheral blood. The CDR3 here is CASSQRLYNEQFF. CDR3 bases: TGTGCCAGCAGCCAGCGGTTGTACAATGAGCAGTTCTTC.